One and the same sample provided the 19 T cell receptor beta chains below, sequenced in a study of T cells in women clearing cervical HPV infection (dated 2018 in TCRdb). Library creation used the immunoSEQ multiplex PCR assay. TCRdb limited this immuneACCESS table to in-frame rearrangements with V and J called. A share of clones is missing; checked studies link under half to unresolved V genes, and the rest is unexplained. The sample has 23,000 or so clones on record. The ten largest make up about 6% of the sample. Sequenced sample: blood buffy coat. All receptors derive from a woman between 18 and 70 years old with a cervical HPV16 infection that either progressed to CIN3+ or cleared (not recorded which).

A remark on this clone: The CDR3 extends 3 residues past the end of the read, so its final part is completed from the germline J gene. V is TRBV20-1 and J is TRBJ2-2; 12 nucleotides line up with TRBD2. From germline, CDR1 is DFQATT and CDR2 SNEGSKA (reference sequence). The CDR3 is 15 residues long. Trimming removed 6 bases from V and 4 bases from J; junction bases left unmatched: 6. CDR3 region: CSAPGTSGFTGELFF. The sequenced CDR3 bases are TGCAGTGCGCCCGGGACTAGCGGGTTCACCGGGGAG.

For this clone: The sequence runs out 3 residues before the end of the CDR3; the remainder is reconstructed from the germline J gene. The chain is built from TRBV11-2 and TRBJ2-5; D might be TRBD1 (5 bases). The CDR3 runs to 12 residues. Germline lookup yields CDR1 SGHAT and CDR2 FQNNGV. Trimming removed 6 bases from V and 2 bases from J, with 7 bases in between. CDR3 bases read: TGTGCCAGCAGTAGACAGCAAGAGACC. Translation gives CASSRQQET. The entire CDR3 sequence reads CASSRQQETQYF. Full variable domain (remainder filled in from reference TRBV11-2 and TRBJ2-5): EAGVAQSPRYKIIEKRQSVAFWCNPISGHATLYWYQQILGQGPKLLIQFQNNGVVDDSQLPKDRFSAERLKGVDSTLKIQPAKLEDSAVYLCASSRQQETQYFGPGTRLLVL.

Concerning this clone: The read falls 3 residues short of the CDR3 end, and the missing part is taken from the germline J gene. J is TRBJ2-1 and V is TRBV2; possible D gene TRBD1, 5 bases. This CDR3 region has 16 residues. Deletions cut 4 bases from V and 5 bases from J, with 18 bases between. Germline CDR1 SNHLY, CDR2 FYNNEI. The chain's CDR3 is CASSGLGAGNDNEQFF. The CDR3 bases that were read are TGTGCCAGCAGTGGGCTTGGGGCCGGAAATGACAATGAG.

Remarks on this clone: The read terminates 3 residues before the CDR3 end, so the remaining end is supplied by the germline J gene. The genes are TRBV20-1 and TRBJ2-7; D possibly corresponds to TRBD1 (7 bases). Trimming removed 1 base from V and 3 bases from J, with 13 bases in between. Germline V gene lookup returns CDR1 DFQATT and CDR2 SNEGSKA (reference sequence). This CDR3 has 14 amino acids. CDR3 in amino acids: CSARGRQGLYEQYF. The sequenced CDR3 bases are TGCAGTGCTAGAGGGAGACAGGGACTCTACGAG.

Details on this clone: The read halts 3 residues ahead of the CDR3 end, with the missing end drawn from the germline J gene. The chain couples TRBV29-1 to TRBJ2-6, with a possible D match to TRBD2 (6 bases). This CDR3 contains 16 residues. Trimming shortened V by 1 base and J by 0 bases, and 10 bases separated the two germline ends. In germline, CDR1 is SQVTM, CDR2 ANQGSEA. Partial CDR3 DNA: TGCAGCGTTGAAGTAGCGGAACGCTCTGGGGCCAACGTC. Translation: CSVEVAERSGANV. The complete CDR3 protein is CSVEVAERSGANVLTF.

In the case of this clone: Coverage ceases 3 residues before the CDR3 finishes, and the germline J gene fills in the end. The chain couples TRBV14 to TRBJ1-1; TRBD1 matches 7 bases. Germline values: CDR1 SGHDN, CDR2 FVKESK. CDR3 length equals 14 residues. CDR3 amino acids: CASSHTGTVYKAFF. CDR3 DNA (partial): TGTGCCAGCAGCCATACCGGGACAGTATACAAA.

A remark on this clone: With the read ending 3 residues before the CDR3 end, the germline J gene is used to fill in that end. The chain has TRBV5-1 and TRBJ2-5, with 10 positions matching TRBD1. Losses at the gene ends were 0 bases for V and 5 bases for J; bases not matched to a gene: 4. The CDR3 extends over 15 amino acids. Germline values: CDR1 SGHRS, CDR2 YFSETQ. The part of the CDR3 DNA that was read is TGCGCCAGCAGCTTGGCCGGGACAGGGGTTGAGACC. Protein: CASSLAGTGVET. The CDR3, in full, reads CASSLAGTGVETQYF.

With respect to this clone: The CDR3 end falls 3 residues outside the read, so it is completed with the germline J gene. V usage is TRBV19 and J usage is TRBJ1-5; 7 bases are a match to TRBD1. Unmatched junction bases numbered 2, after V lost 7 bases and J lost 2 bases. CDR1 and CDR2 (germline): LNHDA, SQIVND (reference sequence). The CDR3 runs to 13 residues. The CDR3 bases that were read are TGTGCCAGTAAAGACAGGGGCAATCAGCCC. Its protein is CASKDRGNQP. The full CDR3 reads CASKDRGNQPQHF.

Turning to this clone: Read coverage stops 3 residues before the CDR3 terminus; the germline J gene supplies the remainder. The chain joins TRBV19 to TRBJ2-7, with 8 positions matching TRBD1. Per germline, CDR1 LNHDA and CDR2 SQIVND (reference sequence). V shed 1 base and J 0 bases; nucleotides not matched to a gene: 5. This CDR3 comprises 16 residues. CDR3: CASSIVGDRRSYEQYF. CDR3 bases read: TGTGCCAGTAGTATAGTAGGGGACAGGCGCTCCTACGAG. The full variable domain, its missing parts supplied by reference TRBV19 and TRBJ2-7, is DGGITQSPKYLFRKEGQNVTLSCEQNLNHDAMYWYRQDPGQGLRLIYYSQIVNDFQKGDIAEGYSVSREKKESFPLTVTSAQKNPTAFYLCASSIVGDRRSYEQYFGPGTRLTVT.

In regard to this clone: The CDR3 extends 3 residues past the end of the read, so its final part is completed from the germline J gene. The genes are TRBV5-6 and TRBJ1-4; the D is unclear. The CDR3 extends over 15 amino acids. Deletions cut 0 bases from V and 1 base from J, with 7 bases between. Germline CDR1 is SGHDT and CDR2 is YYEEEE. The CDR3 reads CASSLGGRTNEKLFF. The CDR3 bases that were read are TGTGCCAGCAGCTTGGGAGGCAGAACTAATGAAAAA.

Turning to this clone: The read ends 3 residues before the CDR3 terminus; that terminus is restored from the germline J gene. The V gene is TRBV30, the J gene TRBJ2-6; 7 nucleotides align to TRBD2. The CDR3 runs to 17 residues. The germline CDR1 and CDR2 sequences are GTSNPN and SVGIG (reference sequence). J was trimmed by 1 base and V by 2 bases; bases with no gene match: 8. Partial CDR3 DNA: TGTGCCTGGAGTTCCGGGGGGTCTTTATCTGGGGCCAACGTC. Translated, it gives CAWSSGGSLSGANV. The full-length CDR3 reads as CAWSSGGSLSGANVLTF.

CDR3 sequence: CSALTGTKVTDTQYF. CDR3 bases read: TGCAGTGCTTTAACCGGGACTAAAGTTACAGATACG. The chain is built from TRBV20-1 and TRBJ2-3; 7 bases map to TRBD2. The read finishes 3 residues shy of the CDR3 end, and the germline J gene is used to complete it. V shed 5 bases, J shed 3 bases, and the junction held 11 bases outside the gene matches. The germline V gene encodes CDR1 DFQATT and CDR2 SNEGSKA (reference sequence). This CDR3 has 15 residues.

To note about this clone: Read data end 3 residues before the CDR3 end; the end is taken from the germline J gene. This sequence joins TRBV7-3 and TRBJ2-1, with TRBD2 identical over 14 bases. The V gene's germline CDR1 is SGHTA and CDR2 FQGTGA. The J segment lost 1 base and the V segment lost 1 base, leaving 6 bases of the junction unmatched. This CDR3 has 19 amino acids. This CDR3 is CASSLRGLAGDSSYNEQFF. The covered CDR3 bases are TGTGCCAGCAGCTTAAGGGGACTAGCGGGAGATAGTTCCTACAATGAG.

A remark on this clone: Sequencing ends 3 residues short of the CDR3 end; the germline J gene provides the rest. The chain uses TRBV20-1 and TRBJ2-2; no clear D gene. Germline CDR1 reads DFQATT; CDR2 reads SNEGSKA (reference sequence). V lost 3 bases and J 0 bases, leaving 14 bases between the germline ends. The CDR3 is made up of 16 amino acids. The covered CDR3 bases are TGCAGTGCTAGTGTGCCCAGGCTCTCGAACACCGGGGAG. This gives the protein CSASVPRLSNTGE. The entire CDR3 reads CSASVPRLSNTGELFF.

On this clone itself: The read terminates 3 residues ahead of where the CDR3 ends, so the germline J gene completes it. This chain joins TRBV19 and TRBJ1-4; 8 bases are a match to TRBD1. Trimming took 4 bases from V and 4 from J; bases not matched to a gene: 14. The CDR3 consists of 18 residues. Per the germline V gene, CDR1 is LNHDA and CDR2 is SQIVND (reference sequence). The CDR3: CASSRRQGIGNDNEKLFF. The covered CDR3 bases are TGTGCCAGTAGTAGAAGACAGGGGATCGGCAACGATAATGAAAAA.

Note on this clone: The CDR3 end falls 3 residues outside the read, so it is completed with the germline J gene. This sequence joins TRBV30 and TRBJ2-7, with a tentative D call TRBD1 (6 bases). Per germline, CDR1 GTSNPN and CDR2 SVGIG (reference sequence). This CDR3 is 15 amino acids long. The germline V and J ends were trimmed by 2 bases and 1 base, with 15 bases remaining between them. CDR3 residues: CAWSSGVGMSYEQYF. Incomplete CDR3 DNA: TGTGCCTGGAGTTCAGGGGTGGGAATGTCCTACGAG.

A note on this clone: The read terminates 3 residues ahead of where the CDR3 ends, so the germline J gene completes it. This chain connects TRBV9 to TRBJ1-5, with D tentatively TRBD1 (5 bases). V was clipped by 0 bases and J by 4 bases, with 8 bases between them. The CDR3 is made up of 14 amino acids. Germline V gene data show CDR1 as SGDLS and CDR2 as YYNGEE. CDR3 DNA, as far as it was read: TGTGCCAGCAGCGTAGCGGCAGGGAATCAGCCC. Its translation: CASSVAAGNQP. The CDR3 in its entirety is CASSVAAGNQPQHF.

Comments on this clone: The read falls 3 residues short of the CDR3 end, and the missing part is taken from the germline J gene. The V gene is TRBV19, the J gene TRBJ2-3; possibly TRBD1 for D (6 bases). The CDR3 loop spans 13 amino acids. The germline V and J ends were trimmed by 10 bases and 3 bases, with 14 bases remaining between them. CDR1 and CDR2 (germline): LNHDA, SQIVND (reference sequence). The CDR3: CATAPTGTDTQYF. Partial CDR3 DNA: TGTGCCACTGCACCGACAGGTACAGATACG.

Here the CDR3 reads CASSLGGSGTDTQYF. The covered CDR3 bases are TGTGCCAGCAGCCTCGGGGGTAGCGGCACAGATACG. The chain employs TRBV7-2 and TRBJ2-3; D is perhaps TRBD2 (6 bases). The read ends 3 residues before the CDR3 terminus; that terminus is restored from the germline J gene. CDR3 size: 15 residues. From germline, CDR1 is SGHTA and CDR2 FQGNSA. V lost 5 bases, J lost 1 base, and 13 bases lay in between.